This T cell receptor beta chain was observed in a study of blood T cell repertoires in COVID-19. Study summary: COVID-19 samples collected from the United States, Italy and Spain covered acute and convalescent phases.

The V gene's germline CDR1 is MNHEY and CDR2 SVGAGI. Trimming took off 4 bases at V and 4 bases at J, with 13 bases between the two ends. The CDR3 covers 14 residues. TCRdb's table, derived via immunoSEQ multiplex PCR, lists solely in-frame clones and lacks some. The sample consists of 300,000 to 350,000 clones, around nine tenths of them appearing once. The rearrangement uses TRBV6-5 and TRBJ1-2; D unresolved. The TCR sequence derives from a young woman who had been exposed to COVID-19. The sequenced material came from PBMCs or T cells enriched from blood (not recorded which). CDR3: CASSWKRVGYGYTF. CDR3 coding DNA: TGTGCCAGCAGTTGGAAGAGGGTAGGCTATGGCTACACCTTC.